Below are 18 T cell receptor beta chains sequenced from a single sample in a study of blood T cell repertoires in COVID-19. Clones were read by immunoSEQ multiplex PCR, and TCRdb kept only the in-frame ones, dropping some. The sample holds 250,000 to 300,000 clones, roughly 90% seen once. Source material: PBMCs or T cells enriched from blood (not recorded which). Every receptor here comes from a woman aged 25 to 39 who had recovered from COVID-19.

The chain combines TRBV7-6 with TRBJ2-7, with 11 nucleotides matching TRBD1. This CDR3 comprises 15 residues. Germline CDR1 is SGHVS and CDR2 is FNYEAQ. The V gene end was trimmed by 5 bases and the J gene end by 2 bases; junction bases not matched to a gene: 5. The CDR3 here is CASSAGQGAPYEQYF. CDR3 nucleotides: TGTGCCAGCAGCGCTGGACAGGGGGCCCCCTACGAGCAGTACTTC.

This clone was seen only once. The chain uses TRBV28 and TRBJ2-6; D is unclear. Germline values: CDR1 MDHEN, CDR2 SYDVKM. V was cut by 8 bases and J by 4 bases, with 9 bases left in between. This CDR3 is 13 amino acids long. This CDR3 reads CASGLEGANVLTF. CDR3 DNA: TGTGCCAGCGGCCTAGAAGGGGCCAACGTCCTGACTTTC.

The chain is built from TRBV9 and TRBJ1-2; D unclear. This CDR3 comprises 14 residues. The germline CDR1 and CDR2 sequences are SGDLS and YYNGEE. Trimming cost V 0 bases and J 2 bases, with 8 bases left between them. CDR3 protein: CASSVENRNYGYTF. Written as DNA, the CDR3 is TGTGCCAGCAGCGTAGAGAACAGAAACTATGGCTACACCTTC. Full variable domain (remainder filled in from reference TRBV9 and TRBJ1-2): DSGVTQTPKHLITATGQRVTLRCSPRSGDLSVYWYQQSLDQGLQFLIQYYNGEERAKGNILERFSAQQFPDLHSELNLSSLELGDSALYFCASSVENRNYGYTFGSGTRLTVV.

On this clone itself: The same CDR3 is also encoded by other DNA sequences in this sample. The V and J genes are TRBV27 and TRBJ2-3; a weak D match, TRBD1 (5 bases). This CDR3 is built from 14 residues. The germline V gene encodes CDR1 MNHEY and CDR2 SMNVEV (reference sequence). Trimming left V 2 bases short and J 0 bases short, with 6 bases between. CDR3 DNA sequence: TGTGCCAGCAGTTTAGGGGCTAGCACAGATACGCAGTATTTT. It encodes CASSLGASTDTQYF.

V and J are TRBV23-1 and TRBJ1-6; no clear D gene. TRBV23-1 is filed as an ORF, its function uncertain. V lost 2 bases and J 9 bases, leaving 14 bases between the germline ends. This CDR3 contains 15 residues. The CDR3: CASSQTLEGSSPLHF. The CDR3 DNA is TGCGCCAGCAGTCAAACCCTGGAAGGGAGTTCACCCCTCCACTTT.

This clone was observed a handful of times. The DNA of the CDR3 is TGTGCCATCAGTGAGTCGACTGAGTTCTCTGGAAACACCATATATTTT. Amino acid sequence: CAISESTEFSGNTIYF. The gene calls are TRBV10-3 and TRBJ1-3; no definite D call. V lost 0 bases and J lost 0, with 9 bases in between. Germline V CDR1 and CDR2: ENHRY, SYGVKD. The CDR3 loop spans 16 amino acids.

The chain links TRBV5-4 to TRBJ1-1, with D unresolved. Per the germline V gene, CDR1 is SGHNT and CDR2 is YYREEE (reference sequence). The CDR3 sequence is 16 residues long. V lost 4 bases and J lost 4, with 20 bases in between. CDR3 in amino acids: CASSPRELRRATEAFF. In DNA, the CDR3 is TGTGCCAGCAGCCCCCGGGAATTACGGCGCGCCACTGAAGCTTTCTTT.

The chain employs TRBV2 and TRBJ1-1, with D unresolved. The CDR3 covers 11 residues. Trimming cost V 5 bases and J 7 bases, with 8 bases left between them. Germline CDR1 reads SNHLY; CDR2 reads FYNNEI. CDR3 bases: TGTGCCAGCAGTTCCCCGGGTGAAGCTTTCTTT. Its protein is CASSSPGEAFF.

This chain joins TRBV15 and TRBJ2-1; tentative D call: TRBD2 (5 bases). Germline V gene sequence: CDR1 LNHNV, CDR2 YYDKDF (reference sequence). V was shortened by 4 bases and J by 0 bases, with 16 bases between the two germline ends. CDR3 length: 17 amino acids. The CDR3: CATSKALSVHSYNEQFF. DNA for the CDR3: TGTGCCACCAGCAAGGCCCTTAGCGTCCACTCCTACAATGAGCAGTTCTTC.

The V call is TRBV5-1, the J call TRBJ2-7; 12 bases line up with TRBD2. CDR1 and CDR2 (germline): SGHRS, YFSETQ. The CDR3 loop spans 15 amino acids. V gave up 2 bases and J gave up 5 bases; unmatched junction bases: 5. The CDR3 region has the DNA TGCGCCAGCAGCTTCGCGGCTAGCGGGAGGGACGAGCAGTACTTC. Protein: CASSFAASGRDEQYF.

This clone was counted at least ten times. The rearrangement links TRBV24-1 to TRBJ2-7, with 7 bases matching TRBD1. The CDR3 totals 13 residues. Germline assignment: CDR1 KGHDR and CDR2 SFDVKD. Trimming at V came to 6 bases and at J to 8 bases, leaving 9 bases not matched to a gene. CDR3 DNA: TGTGCCACCAGTCGAGGGGGCGAGGTGAAGCAGTACTTC. Translating gives CATSRGGEVKQYF.

The CDR3 loop reads CASSLTPAGVAFF. The DNA of the CDR3 is TGTGCCAGCAGCTTGACACCCGCGGGGGTAGCTTTCTTT. The V and J genes are TRBV11-3 and TRBJ1-1, with D possibly being TRBD1 (5 bases). The CDR3 loop spans 13 amino acids. Germline V gene sequence: CDR1 SGHNT, CDR2 YENEEA. Trimming left V 3 bases short and J 10 bases short, with 15 bases between.

The rearrangement joins TRBV11-2 to TRBJ2-5; D might be TRBD2 (5 bases). The CDR3 totals 16 residues. Looked up from germline, CDR1 is SGHAT and CDR2 is FQNNGV. The V end lost 5 bases, the J end lost 4 bases, and 20 bases lay between the germline ends. The CDR3 loop reads CASSPMGVLGGETQYF. The CDR3 DNA sequence: TGTGCCAGCAGCCCTATGGGAGTACTCGGAGGAGAGACCCAGTACTTC.

The chain couples TRBV12-3 or TRBV12-4 to TRBJ2-7; 10 positions agree with TRBD1. With 6 bases clipped from V and 7 bases from J, the junction kept 6 bases outside the gene matches. The CDR3 covers 13 residues. CDR3 nucleotide sequence: TGTGCCAGCAGCCAGGGACAGGGGATTGAGCAGTACTTC. Translating gives CASSQGQGIEQYF.

The chain combines TRBV28 with TRBJ2-5; a possible D gene is TRBD2 (5 bases). V dropped 2 bases and J dropped 3 bases, with 7 bases sitting between them. This CDR3 spans 13 amino acids. The V gene's germline CDR1 is MDHEN and CDR2 SYDVKM. CDR3 in amino acids: CASSLVGEETQYF. CDR3 nucleotide sequence: TGTGCCAGCAGTTTAGTCGGGGAAGAGACCCAGTACTTC.

This sequence joins TRBV29-1 and TRBJ2-1; 15 bases match TRBD2. Germline CDR1 is SQVTM and CDR2 is ANQGSEA. Trimming at V came to 7 bases and at J to 9 bases, leaving 7 bases not matched to a gene. The CDR3 length is 14 residues. CDR3 amino acids: CSALGLAGGTEQFF. CDR3 DNA sequence: TGCAGCGCCCTAGGACTAGCGGGAGGGACTGAGCAGTTCTTC.

This clone was counted a single time. This chain links TRBV5-1 with TRBJ1-4; 8 bases line up with TRBD1. Germline V lookup: CDR1 SGHRS, CDR2 YFSETQ. V trimming: 0 bases; J trimming: 8 bases; junction bases outside the gene matches: 3. CDR3 length: 14 amino acids. The CDR3 loop is CASSLDRGEEKLFF. The CDR3 DNA sequence: TGCGCCAGCAGCTTGGACAGGGGGGAGGAAAAACTGTTTTTT.

The V gene is TRBV6-5, the J gene TRBJ1-4; D is unclear. Germline V gene sequence: CDR1 MNHEY, CDR2 SVGAGI. This CDR3 spans 14 amino acids. V shed 5 bases and J shed 7 bases, with 14 bases lying between them. Written as DNA, the CDR3 is TGTGCCAGCAGTCCCCGGACTAAAGCTGAAAAACTGTTTTTT. Translation: CASSPRTKAEKLFF.